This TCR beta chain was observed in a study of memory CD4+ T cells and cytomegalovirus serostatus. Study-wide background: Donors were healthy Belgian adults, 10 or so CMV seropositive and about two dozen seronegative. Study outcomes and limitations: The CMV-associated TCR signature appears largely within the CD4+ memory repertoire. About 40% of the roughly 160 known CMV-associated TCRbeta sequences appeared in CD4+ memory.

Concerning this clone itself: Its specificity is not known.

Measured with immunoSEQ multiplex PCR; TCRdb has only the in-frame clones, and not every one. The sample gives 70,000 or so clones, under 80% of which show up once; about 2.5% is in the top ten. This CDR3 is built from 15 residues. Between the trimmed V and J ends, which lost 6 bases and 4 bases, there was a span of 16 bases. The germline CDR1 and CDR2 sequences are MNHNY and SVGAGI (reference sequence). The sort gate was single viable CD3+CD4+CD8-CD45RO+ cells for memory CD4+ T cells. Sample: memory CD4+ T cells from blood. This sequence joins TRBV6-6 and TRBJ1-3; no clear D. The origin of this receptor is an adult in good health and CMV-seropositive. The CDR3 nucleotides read TGTGCCAGCAGCACTTTAGCAAGCCTCGGAAACACCATATATTTT. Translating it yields CASSTLASLGNTIYF.